This TCR beta chain was sequenced during a study of a mutant IDH1 vaccine in newly diagnosed glioma. Study as a whole: The sex distribution of treated patients was approximately 62% male and roughly 38% female, with a mean age of roughly 40 years. Before enrollment, the patients had been treated with radiotherapy alone, temozolomide alone, or both together. Most of them had received both.

Profiled with immunoSEQ multiplex PCR; TCRdb holds only in-frame clones, not every one. The table lists around 67,000 clones, approximately 82% of them singletons. V lost 7 bases and J lost 4, with 11 bases in between. The CDR3 consists of 13 residues. Germline V gives CDR1 SEHNR, CDR2 FQNEAQ (reference sequence). This sample's time point: baseline, week 1 (first vaccination visit). This sample's treatment: pre-vaccination baseline after standard-of-care therapy. This sequence joins TRBV7-9 and TRBJ1-3; a weak D match, TRBD1 (5 bases). The receptor was isolated from a woman under 30 with glioma. Some clones in this sample may be carry-over from other donors' samples. The specimen was peripheral blood mononuclear cells (PBMCs), collected from a glioma patient treated with radiotherapy, temozolomide or both. The DNA of the CDR3 is TGTGCCAGCATCCAGACAGACGGAAACACCATATATTTT. Its translation is CASIQTDGNTIYF.